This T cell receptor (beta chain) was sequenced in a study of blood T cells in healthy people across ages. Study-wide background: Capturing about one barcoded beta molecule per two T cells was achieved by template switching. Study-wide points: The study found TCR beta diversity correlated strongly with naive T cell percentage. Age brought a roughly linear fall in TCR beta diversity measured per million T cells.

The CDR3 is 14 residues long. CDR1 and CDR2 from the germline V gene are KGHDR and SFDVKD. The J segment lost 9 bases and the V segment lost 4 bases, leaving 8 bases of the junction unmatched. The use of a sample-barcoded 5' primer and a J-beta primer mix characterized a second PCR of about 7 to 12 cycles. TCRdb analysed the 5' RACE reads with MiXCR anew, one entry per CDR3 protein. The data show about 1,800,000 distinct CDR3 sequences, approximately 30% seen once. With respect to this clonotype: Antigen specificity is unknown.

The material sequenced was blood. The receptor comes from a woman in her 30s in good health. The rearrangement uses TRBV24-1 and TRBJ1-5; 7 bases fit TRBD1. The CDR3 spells CATSERDSLRPQHF. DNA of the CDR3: TGTGCCACCAGTGAAAGGGACAGCCTTCGGCCCCAGCATTTT.